The sequence of this T cell receptor (beta chain) was determined in a study of blood T cell repertoires in COVID-19. In the authors' workflow: Reference gene primer amplification yielded estimated nucleated cell counts. Data came from immunoSEQ multiplex PCR; TCRdb stores just in-frame clones and leaves some out. V and J calls and clone size follow that table, whereas D and trimming were derived from the DNA. This table holds about 100,000 clones, 80% to 90% found once. The CDR3 is 15 residues long. Trimming removed 5 bases from V and 7 bases from J; junction bases left unmatched: 4. Germline V lookup: CDR1 MNHEY, CDR2 SVGAGI. Cohort allocation depended upon clinical history that participants reported. Resolution of symptoms, clearance, or two negative PCRs was present in recovered Cohort 3 donors.

The chain couples TRBV6-5 to TRBJ2-2, with 13 bases identical to TRBD2. This receptor was taken from a woman in her forties or fifties who had recovered from COVID-19. Sequenced sample: PBMCs or T cells enriched from blood (not recorded which). CDR3 region: CASSRLAGGSGELFF. The CDR3 DNA is TGTGCCAGCAGTCGACTAGCGGGAGGTAGCGGGGAGCTGTTTTTT.